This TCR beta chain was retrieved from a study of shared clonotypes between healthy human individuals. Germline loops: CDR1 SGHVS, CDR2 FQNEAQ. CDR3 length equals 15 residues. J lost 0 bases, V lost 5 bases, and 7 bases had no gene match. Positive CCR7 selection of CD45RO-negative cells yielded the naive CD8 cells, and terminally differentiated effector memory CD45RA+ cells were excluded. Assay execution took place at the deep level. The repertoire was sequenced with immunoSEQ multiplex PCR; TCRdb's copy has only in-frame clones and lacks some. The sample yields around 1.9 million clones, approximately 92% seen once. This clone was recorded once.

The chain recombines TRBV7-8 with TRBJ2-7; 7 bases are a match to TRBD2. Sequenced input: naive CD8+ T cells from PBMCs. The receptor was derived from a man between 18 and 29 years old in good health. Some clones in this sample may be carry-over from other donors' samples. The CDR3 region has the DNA TGTGCCAGCAGCCCACTAGCGTACCTCTCCTACGAGCAGTACTTC. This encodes CASSPLAYLSYEQYF. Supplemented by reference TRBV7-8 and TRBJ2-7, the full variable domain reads GAGVSQSPRYKVAKRGQDVALRCDPISGHVSLFWYQQALGQGPEFLTYFQNEAQLDKSGLPSDRFFAERPEGSVSTLKIQRTQQEDSAVYLCASSPLAYLSYEQYFGPGTRLTVT.